The rows below give T cell receptor beta chains drawn from one sample of a study of human T cells and chemical hapten exposure. TCRdb used MiXCR to reprocess the RACE reads, holding one entry per CDR3 protein. The table has 120,000 to 150,000 distinct CDR3 sequences, approximately 12% seen once. Here the sequenced sample was whole blood, taken in connection with sensitization to the hapten diphenylcyclopropenone (DPC). The receptors originated from a woman aged 45-60 years with alopecia areata. Some clones in this sample may be carry-over from other donors' samples. The CDR3 runs from the conserved cysteine through the conserved F or W. A D gene is named only where the DNA matches it firmly. Rows give clone size only sometimes, using once, few, many, or a class for an expanded clone.

J gene,V gene,D gene,clone size,CDR3 protein,CDR3 DNA
TRBJ2-2,TRBV6-5,-,-,CASTNRVSGELFF,TGTGCCAGCACTAACCGGGTATCCGGGGAGCTGTTTTTT
TRBJ2-5,TRBV5-1,TRBD1,-,CASSLRTGGTETQYF,TGCGCCAGCAGCTTGCGGACAGGGGGCACGGAGACCCAGTACTTC
TRBJ2-2,TRBV5-6,-,-,CASSFRARVTGELFF,TGTGCCAGCAGCTTTAGGGCGCGGGTCACCGGGGAGCTGTTTTTT
TRBJ2-7,TRBV29-1,TRBD2,many,CSVSRGGDEQYF,TGCAGCGTTTCTCGGGGAGGGGACGAGCAGTACTTC
TRBJ2-7,TRBV5-4,-,-,CASSLAGTLNEQYF,TGTGCCAGCAGCTTGGCCGGGACCCTTAACGAGCAGTACTTC
TRBJ2-7,TRBV25-1,-,-,CASRGQTHYEQYF,TGTGCCAGCAGGGGGCAGACCCACTACGAGCAGTACTTC
TRBJ2-3,TRBV5-1,TRBD2,few,CASTWTSGSADTQYF,TGCGCCAGCACCTGGACTAGCGGGAGCGCAGATACGCAGTATTTT
TRBJ2-1,TRBV19,-,few,CASSIGGYNEQFF,TGTGCCAGTAGTATCGGCGGCTACAATGAGCAGTTCTTC
TRBJ2-2,TRBV7-7,TRBD2,many,CASSLGTSANTGELFF,TGTGCTAGCAGCTTAGGGACTAGCGCGAACACCGGGGAGCTGTTTTTT
TRBJ1-2,TRBV7-8,-,few,CASSLVISHGYTF,TGTGCCAGCAGCTTAGTAATCTCCCATGGCTACACCTTC
TRBJ1-5,TRBV19,-,many,CASSAIRAGGNQPQHF,TGTGCCAGTTCAGCCATCCGGGCCGGGGGCAATCAGCCCCAGCATTTT
TRBJ2-3,TRBV5-4,TRBD2,many,CASSFTSGRQAQYF,TGTGCCAGCAGCTTTACTAGCGGGAGGCAGGCGCAGTATTTT
TRBJ1-6,TRBV6-5,-,few,CASSLTDSPLHF,TGTGCCAGCAGTTTAACAGATTCACCCCTCCACTTT
TRBJ2-1,TRBV11-3,-,-,CASSPIPGPNEQFF,TGTGCCAGCAGCCCAATACCGGGTCCCAATGAGCAGTTCTTC
TRBJ2-3,TRBV20-1,-,-,CSARAEGHPDTQYF,TGCAGTGCTAGGGCTGAGGGACACCCCGATACGCAGTATTTT
TRBJ2-3,TRBV11-2,-,many,CASSLGPPGYPKDTQYF,TGTGCCAGCAGCTTAGGGCCCCCGGGGTACCCGAAAGATACGCAGTATTTT
TRBJ2-5,TRBV25-1,TRBD2,-,CASSPGLAWEETQYF,TGTGCCAGCAGCCCCGGACTAGCTTGGGAAGAGACCCAGTACTTC
TRBJ2-4,TRBV7-2,-,many,CASSLTDAGNIQYF,TGTGCCAGCAGCTTAACGGACGCGGGAAACATTCAGTACTTC
TRBJ2-1,TRBV27,-,many,CASSSKENSYNEQFF,TGTGCCAGCAGTTCCAAGGAGAACTCCTACAATGAGCAGTTCTTC
TRBJ2-5,TRBV7-3,TRBD1,-,CASSWTGTGEETQYF,TGTGCCAGCAGCTGGACCGGGACAGGGGAAGAGACCCAGTACTTC
TRBJ2-1,TRBV6-1,-,few,CASSALTGTQAEQFF,TGTGCCAGCAGTGCACTAACCGGGACCCAAGCCGAGCAGTTCTTC
TRBJ1-6,TRBV9,TRBD1,-,CASSAGRTGTNSPLHF,TGTGCCAGCAGCGCCGGAAGGACAGGGACTAATTCACCCCTCCACTTT
TRBJ2-7,TRBV28,-,few,CASTPGQGPLSEQYF,TGTGCCAGCACCCCAGGGCAGGGGCCACTTAGCGAGCAGTACTTC
TRBJ1-1,TRBV7-2,TRBD1,-,CASIPTGGRATEAFF,TGTGCCAGCATCCCTACAGGGGGAAGGGCCACTGAAGCTTTCTTT
TRBJ1-1,TRBV20-1,-,-,CSAEPRGGTEAFF,TGCAGTGCTGAACCCCGGGGGGGGACTGAAGCTTTCTTT
TRBJ2-2,TRBV5-1,TRBD2,-,CASSLAWREPNTGELFF,TGCGCCAGCAGCTTGGCCTGGCGGGAGCCGAACACCGGGGAGCTGTTTTTT
TRBJ2-7,TRBV4-3,-,-,CASSQVVGTEQYF,TGCGCCAGCAGCCAAGTCGTCGGGACCGAGCAGTACTTC
TRBJ2-2,TRBV14,-,many,CASSQALGAGELFF,TGTGCCAGCAGCCAGGCGTTGGGGGCCGGGGAGCTGTTTTTT
TRBJ2-7,TRBV4-1,TRBD1,few,CASSQGQGEGYEQYF,TGCGCCAGCAGCCAAGGACAGGGGGAAGGCTACGAGCAGTACTTC
TRBJ2-3,TRBV20-1,TRBD2,many,CSAPGLADPISTQYF,TGCAGTGCCCCCGGACTAGCGGACCCGATAAGCACGCAGTATTTT
TRBJ2-5,TRBV18,-,many,CASSPYQETQYF,TGTGCCAGCTCTCCGTACCAAGAGACCCAGTACTTC
TRBJ2-7,TRBV28,-,once,CASSGLLEQYF,TGTGCCAGCAGTGGACTACTCGAGCAGTACTTC
TRBJ1-2,TRBV7-9,-,few,CVSSLEGNYGYTF,TGTGTCAGCAGCTTAGAAGGGAACTATGGCTACACCTTC
TRBJ2-1,TRBV20-1,TRBD1,few,CSARVGQGRNFNEQFF,TGCAGTGCTAGAGTCGGACAGGGAAGGAATTTTAATGAGCAGTTCTTC
TRBJ2-1,TRBV30,TRBD2,-,CAWIKGLANNEQFF,TGTGCCTGGATTAAGGGACTAGCGAACAATGAGCAGTTCTTC
TRBJ2-7,TRBV6-5,TRBD1,few,CASSYAGQGRYEQYF,TGTGCCAGCAGTTACGCCGGACAGGGGCGGTACGAGCAGTACTTC
TRBJ2-7,TRBV3-1,-,-,CASSQDYRGGRGIYEQYF,TGTGCCAGCAGCCAAGATTACCGGGGCGGCAGGGGAATCTACGAGCAGTACTTC
TRBJ2-7,TRBV7-8,-,-,CASSRIDYEQYF,TGTGCCAGCAGCCGTATCGACTACGAGCAGTACTTC
TRBJ2-1,TRBV18,TRBD2,few,CASSPPSGRSYNEQFF,TGTGCCAGCTCACCACCGAGCGGGAGGTCCTACAATGAGCAGTTCTTC
TRBJ1-1,TRBV10-3,-,-,CAITAGLHKGTEAFF,TGTGCCATCACCGCTGGCCTCCACAAAGGCACTGAAGCTTTCTTT
TRBJ2-3,TRBV5-4,TRBD2,-,CASSWTSASTDTQYF,TGTGCCAGCAGCTGGACTAGCGCGAGCACAGATACGCAGTATTTT
TRBJ1-1,TRBV7-9,-,-,CASSLGDGSAFF,TGTGCCAGCAGCTTAGGGGACGGCTCCGCTTTCTTT
TRBJ2-5,TRBV5-4,-,many,CARVGSQETQYF,TGTGCCAGGGTCGGTAGTCAAGAGACCCAGTACTTC
TRBJ1-2,TRBV12-3/TRBV12-4,TRBD1,few,CASSSTGVGGYTF,TGTGCCAGCAGTTCGACAGGGGTGGGTGGCTACACCTTC
TRBJ2-7,TRBV10-3,TRBD2,-,CAISSASGDYEQYF,TGTGCCATCAGTTCCGCTAGCGGGGACTACGAGCAGTACTTC
TRBJ1-4,TRBV2,-,few,CASSGAEKLFF,TGTGCCAGCAGTGGGGCTGAAAAACTGTTTTTT
TRBJ2-7,TRBV5-1,TRBD1,-,CASSLFETGAREQYF,TGCGCCAGCAGCTTGTTCGAGACAGGGGCGAGGGAGCAGTACTTC
TRBJ2-4,TRBV19,-,many,CASSPGPSISIAKNIQYF,TGTGCCAGTAGTCCGGGGCCTTCTATCTCAATAGCCAAAAACATTCAGTACTTC
TRBJ2-1,TRBV6-2/TRBV6-3,-,many,CASSYPQDSYNEQFF,TGTGCCAGCAGTTACCCACAAGACTCCTACAATGAGCAGTTCTTC
TRBJ2-1,TRBV7-2,-,-,CASSFLGNSYNEQFF,TGTGCCAGCAGCTTTCTAGGCAATTCCTACAATGAGCAGTTCTTC
TRBJ1-5,TRBV4-2,-,few,CASSPGGRTNQPQHF,TGTGCCAGCAGCCCTGGAGGGAGGACTAATCAGCCCCAGCATTTT
TRBJ2-5,TRBV20-1,-,many,CSATRGDETQYF,TGCAGTGCTACCAGGGGAGATGAGACCCAGTACTTC